This T cell receptor (beta chain) appears in the sequencing data of a study of T cell responses to AZD1222 COVID-19 vaccine. Sequencing used immunoSEQ multiplex PCR; TCRdb keeps in-frame clones, though not all of them. The sample yields 30,000 to 35,000 clones, roughly 90% seen once. The V gene's germline CDR1 is MRHNA and CDR2 SNTAGT. V was cut by 6 bases and J by 0 bases, with 13 bases left in between. The CDR3 length is 15 residues. A note on this clone: Its target is unknown.

Whole-study results and caveats: Vaccine-associated CD4 TCRs spanned spike, dominant at 160-218 and 743-854. Most donors were white British and more were female, and clonal diversity was possibly underestimated. All repertoire sampling was performed exclusively after the peak T cell response.

Pooled in the analysis were second doses at about 4 or about 12 weeks. Sequencing used peripheral blood, obtained 28 days after the second AZD1222 dose. The TCR originated in an adult who received the AZD1222 COVID-19 vaccine. V gene TRBV6-4 combines with J gene TRBJ2-3, with D possibly being TRBD2 (6 bases). CDR3 sequence reads: CASSRDGLSTDTQYF. In nucleotides, the CDR3 is TGTGCCAGCAGCCGGGACGGACTAAGCACAGATACGCAGTATTTT.